This section outlines one T cell receptor (beta chain) sequence together with its context. Its specificity is unknown. This specimen comes from a study of shared clonotypes between healthy human individuals. Study-level points and caveats: The sole specimen, blood, was sampled, and tissue repertoires likely differ.

Unsorted samples drew genomic DNA from 85 million to 90 million PBMCs. As processed by the authors: Filtering differed, since immunoSEQ gave only junction sequences and no quality scores. TCRdb's copy holds only in-frame clones and misses some; the assay was immunoSEQ multiplex PCR. From that table come the V and J calls and clone size; the DNA was used to work out D and trimming. The sample includes 450,000 to 600,000 clones, 60% to 85% of them seen just once. The CDR3 sequence is 15 residues long. The germline V gene encodes CDR1 SGHTA and CDR2 FQGNSA. V was trimmed by 2 bases and J by 1 base, leaving 11 bases between them.

The material sequenced was PBMCs. This TCR was sampled from a woman aged 35 to 49 in good health. Some clones in this sample may be carry-over from other donors' samples. The chain uses TRBV7-2 and TRBJ1-1; D unclear. The CDR3 bases are TGTGCCAGCAGCTTATTCGCAGCTTCGAACACTGAAGCTTTCTTT. As protein: CASSLFAASNTEAFF.